The clone carrying this T cell receptor (beta chain) has just one count. This CDR3 has 15 amino acids. V was clipped by 4 bases and J by 1 base; unmatched bases: 5. Per germline, CDR1 SGHTA and CDR2 FQGTGA. This sample is drawn from a study of cytomegalovirus exposure and HLA in healthy donors. Only in-frame clones appear in the TCRdb table, and some are missing; sequencing was by immunoSEQ multiplex PCR. The sample consists of some 140,000 clones, about 86% of them appearing once. This rearrangement joins TRBV7-3 to TRBJ2-7, with TRBD1 identical over 9 bases. The sequenced sample consisted of PBMCs. This clonotype was sampled from a man between 18 and 29 years old in good health and CMV-seropositive. The CDR3 region is CASSSTGGKSYEQYF. The DNA for the CDR3 is TGTGCCAGCAGCTCAACAGGGGGCAAGTCCTACGAGCAGTACTTC.